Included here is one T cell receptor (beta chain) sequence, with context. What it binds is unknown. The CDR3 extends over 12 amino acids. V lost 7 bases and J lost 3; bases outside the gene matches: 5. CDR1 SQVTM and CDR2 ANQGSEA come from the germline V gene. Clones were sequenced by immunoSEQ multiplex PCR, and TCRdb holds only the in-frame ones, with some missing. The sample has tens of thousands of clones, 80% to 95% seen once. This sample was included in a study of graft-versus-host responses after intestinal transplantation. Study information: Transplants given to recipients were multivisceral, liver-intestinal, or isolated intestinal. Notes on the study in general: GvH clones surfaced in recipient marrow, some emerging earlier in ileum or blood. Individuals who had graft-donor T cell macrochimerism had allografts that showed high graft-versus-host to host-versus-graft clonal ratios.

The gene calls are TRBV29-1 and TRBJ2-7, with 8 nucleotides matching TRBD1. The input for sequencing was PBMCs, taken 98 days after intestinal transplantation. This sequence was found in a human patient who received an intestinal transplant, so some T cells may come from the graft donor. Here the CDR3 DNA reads TGCAGCGCCGGGACAGGTGACTACGAGCAGTACTTC. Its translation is CSAGTGDYEQYF.